Reported below is one TCR beta chain. Generated by immunoSEQ multiplex PCR, the TCRdb table keeps only in-frame clones and is missing some. Here the sample spans around 2.5 million clones, approximately 93% being singletons. These data belong to a study of shared clonotypes between healthy human individuals. From germline, CDR1 is SGHTA and CDR2 FQGNSA. Between the trimmed V and J ends, which lost 1 base and 6 bases, there was a span of 12 bases. The CDR3 has 14 amino acids. The V call is TRBV7-2, the J call TRBJ1-1; D not certain. The material sequenced was naive CD4+ T cells from PBMCs. Noted subset: CD45RA+ positively selected. This clonotype was obtained from a man between 18 and 35 years old in good health. Some clones in this sample may be carry-over from other donors' samples. The CDR3 spells CASSLGESGAEAFF. CDR3 nucleotides: TGTGCCAGCAGCTTAGGGGAGAGCGGGGCTGAAGCTTTCTTT.